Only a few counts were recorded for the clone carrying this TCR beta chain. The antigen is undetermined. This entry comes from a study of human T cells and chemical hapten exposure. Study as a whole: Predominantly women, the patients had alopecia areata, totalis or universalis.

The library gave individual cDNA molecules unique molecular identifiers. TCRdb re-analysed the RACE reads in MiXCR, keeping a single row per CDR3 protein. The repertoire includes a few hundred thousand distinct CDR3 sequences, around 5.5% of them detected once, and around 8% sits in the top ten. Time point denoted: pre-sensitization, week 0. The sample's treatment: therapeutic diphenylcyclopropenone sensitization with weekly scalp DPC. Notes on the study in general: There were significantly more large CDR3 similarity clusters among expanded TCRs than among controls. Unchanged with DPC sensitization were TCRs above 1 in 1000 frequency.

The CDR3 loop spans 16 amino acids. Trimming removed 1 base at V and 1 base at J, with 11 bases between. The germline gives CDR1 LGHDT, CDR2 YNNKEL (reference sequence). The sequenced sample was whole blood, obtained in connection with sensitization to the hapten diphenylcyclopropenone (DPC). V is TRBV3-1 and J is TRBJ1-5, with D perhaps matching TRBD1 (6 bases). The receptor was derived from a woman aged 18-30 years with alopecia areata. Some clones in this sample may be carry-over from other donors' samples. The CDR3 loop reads CASSQAGGQSNQPQHF. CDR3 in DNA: TGTGCCAGCAGCCAAGCCGGTGGACAGAGCAATCAGCCCCAGCATTTT.